This entry concerns a single TCR beta chain. Its antigen remains unknown. After removal of 4 bases from V and 6 bases from J, the junction contained 4 bases not matched to a gene. The germline gives CDR1 LGHDT, CDR2 YNNKEL (reference sequence). This CDR3 contains 15 residues. The data originate from a study of T cell responses to AZD1222 COVID-19 vaccine. Some clones are missing from TCRdb's copy, which holds only in-frame ones; the method was immunoSEQ multiplex PCR. The sample carries 210,000 or so clones, about 92% recorded once. Study findings and constraints: Females outnumbered males among donors, who were mostly white British; clonal diversity was possibly underestimated.

The origin of this receptor is an adult in good health. J is TRBJ2-7 and V is TRBV3-1 (or the pseudogene TRBV3-2); 15 bases are shared with TRBD2. The sample was peripheral blood, taken on day 0 of MenACWY control vaccination. CDR3 sequence reads: CASSLGLAGGLEQYF. CDR3 DNA sequence: TGTGCCAGCAGCCTGGGACTAGCGGGGGGCCTCGAGCAGTACTTC.